The 20 T cell receptor beta chains given below trace back to one sample, sequenced in a study of low-dose radiotherapy and immunotherapy resistance in tumors. cDNA synthesis used a TRAV/TRBV-specific primer set for both chains. TCR amplification ran roughly 20 PCR cycles using constant-region and V-primer adapter primers. A single record per CDR3 protein comes from TCRdb applying MiXCR to the reads. The sample includes some 94,000 distinct CDR3 sequences, 20% to 25% of them seen just once. Indicated time point: after trial treatment. Treatment indicated: LDRT plus nivolumab, ipilimumab, low-dose cyclophosphamide and aspirin (RACIN trial). The source was PBMCs, collected after low-dose radiotherapy plus immunotherapy. These receptors originate from a female donor with ovarian cancer.

The table lists this clonotype with many counts. The chain uses TRBV5-4 and TRBJ2-7, with 9 positions matching TRBD1. CDR1 is SGHNT and CDR2 is YYREEE in the germline V gene (reference sequence). This CDR3 has 14 residues. J gave up 4 bases and V 1 base, and 3 bases lay outside the gene matches. CDR3 sequence (DNA): TGTGCCAGCAGCTTGACAGGGGGCGGGTACGAGCAGTACTTC. Translating it yields CASSLTGGGYEQYF.

Only a few counts were recorded for this clonotype. The rearrangement links TRBV5-1 to TRBJ2-3; maybe TRBD1 (6 bases). Germline V gene data show CDR1 as SGHRS and CDR2 as YFSETQ. The CDR3 length is 15 residues. V lost 2 bases and J lost 3, with 13 bases in between. This CDR3 reads CASSFGGTGTDTQYF. For the CDR3, the DNA is TGCGCCAGCAGCTTCGGTGGCACAGGGACAGATACGCAGTATTTT.

There are many counts of this clonotype. The chain uses TRBV15 and TRBJ1-3; D not resolved. The ends were cut back, 0 bases at V and 4 bases at J, with 7 bases in the middle. The germline V gene has CDR1 LNHNV and CDR2 YYDKDF (reference sequence). The CDR3 consists of 14 residues. In DNA, the CDR3 is TGTGCCACCAGCAGAGATCGCACAGGAAACACCATATATTTT. As protein: CATSRDRTGNTIYF.

This clonotype was counted at least ten times. V is TRBV6-2 or TRBV6-3 and J is TRBJ2-5; the D is unclear. The germline V gene encodes CDR1 MNHEY and CDR2 SVGEGT. V dropped 4 bases and J dropped 5 bases, with 14 bases sitting between them. The CDR3 has 14 residues. The CDR3 nucleotides read TGTGCCAGCAGTTCCGCCGGGCCATGGGAGACCCAGTACTTC. The encoded protein is CASSSAGPWETQYF.

This clonotype was seen at least ten times. The V call is TRBV3-1, the J call TRBJ2-7, with 7 bases aligning to TRBD1. Germline CDR1 is LGHDT and CDR2 is YNNKEL (reference sequence). V was clipped by 8 bases and J by 0 bases; unmatched bases: 4. The CDR3 length is 13 residues. CDR3 sequence reads: CASRQGSSYEQYF. The DNA of the CDR3 is TGTGCCAGCCGACAGGGTAGCTCCTACGAGCAGTACTTC.

This clonotype was counted ten times or more. This chain connects TRBV20-1 to TRBJ2-5; the D gene could be TRBD1 or TRBD2 (5 bases each). V was pared by 4 bases and J by 2 bases, with 14 bases between. Germline V lookup: CDR1 DFQATT, CDR2 SNEGSKA (reference sequence). The CDR3 contains 14 residues. This chain's CDR3 is CSATNPGPQETQYF. The CDR3 DNA reads as TGCAGTGCTACTAATCCGGGACCGCAAGAGACCCAGTACTTC.

J is TRBJ2-3 and V is TRBV27; 7 bases are a match to TRBD2. Germline-derived CDR1 and CDR2 are MNHEY and SMNVEV (reference sequence). The CDR3 length is 16 residues. V shed 5 bases, J shed 0 bases, and the junction held 8 bases outside the gene matches. This chain's CDR3 is CASSPLADLSTDTQYF. CDR3 bases: TGTGCCAGCAGTCCGCTAGCGGACCTCAGCACAGATACGCAGTATTTT.

This clonotype showed up many times. One end of the junction does not line up with germline, which may come from a read error. J is TRBJ1-5 and V is TRBV6-2 or TRBV6-3, with no clear D. The V gene's germline CDR1 is MNHEY and CDR2 SVGEGT. The CDR3 has 11 amino acids. The CDR3, as DNA: TGTGCCAGCAGTTTACCCTCCGAATGGGCTTTT. It translates to CASSLPSEWAF.

In its sample, this clonotype was seen many times. This sequence joins TRBV29-1 and TRBJ1-1, with D possibly being TRBD1 (5 bases). Trimming shortened V by 1 base and J by 4 bases, and 13 bases separated the two germline ends. Germline CDR1 SQVTM, CDR2 ANQGSEA. The CDR3 has 14 amino acids. CDR3 DNA: TGCAGCGTTGAAGGAGTAGGGAGGGGCACTGAAGCTTTCTTT. Protein product: CSVEGVGRGTEAFF. Full variable domain (missing parts from reference TRBV29-1 and TRBJ1-1): SAVISQKPSRDICQRGTSLTIQCQVDSQVTMMFWYRQQPGQSLTLIATANQGSEATYESGFVIDKFPISRPNLTFSTLTVSNMSPEDSSIYLCSVEGVGRGTEAFFGQGTRLTVV.

This clonotype was found many times. The chain combines TRBV28 with TRBJ1-4, with D perhaps matching TRBD1 (5 bases). The CDR3 is made up of 15 amino acids. Trimming took off 5 bases at V and 4 bases at J, with 14 bases between the two ends. The germline V gene encodes CDR1 MDHEN and CDR2 SYDVKM. CDR3: CASSPPGGYNEKLFF. The CDR3 nucleotides are TGTGCCAGCAGTCCCCCGGGGGGTTATAATGAAAAACTGTTTTTT.

This clonotype was counted many times. The CDR3 DNA is TGTGCCAGCAGCAGGGGAGGGATGACGAATAATTCACCCCTCCACTTT. Translation: CASSRGGMTNNSPLHF. The chain carries TRBV7-9 and TRBJ1-6, with a weak D call TRBD1 (5 bases). The CDR3 length is 16 residues. Trimming stripped 5 bases from V and 5 bases from J, with 16 bases between. Germline V gives CDR1 SEHNR, CDR2 FQNEAQ (reference sequence).

This clonotype ranks as medium-sized. The rearrangement links TRBV5-1 to TRBJ1-1, with 8 bases matching TRBD1. Germline V gene lookup returns CDR1 SGHRS and CDR2 YFSETQ. The ends lost 4 bases at V and 5 bases at J; junction bases unmatched: 7. The CDR3 runs 14 residues. CDR3 loop: CASSPTGGRTEAFF. DNA of the CDR3: TGCGCCAGCAGCCCTACAGGGGGAAGGACTGAAGCTTTCTTT.

This clonotype has at least ten counts. The gene calls are TRBV7-8 and TRBJ1-2, with D perhaps TRBD1 (5 bases). Germline V lookup: CDR1 SGHVS, CDR2 FQNEAQ. The CDR3 is 14 residues long. Trimming removed 5 bases from V and 5 bases from J, with 15 bases in between. CDR3 residues: CASSETSGRYGYTF. The CDR3 DNA sequence: TGTGCCAGCAGCGAAACCTCGGGGCGGTATGGCTACACCTTC.

The table lists this clonotype with many counts. This chain uses TRBV5-1 with TRBJ1-1; D remains unclear. Germline V gene lookup returns CDR1 SGHRS and CDR2 YFSETQ. Trimming cost V 1 base and J 5 bases, with 21 bases left between them. There are 17 residues in the CDR3. CDR3 sequence: CASSLMVPTEGGTEAFF. DNA of the CDR3: TGCGCCAGCAGCTTGATGGTCCCGACCGAAGGCGGGACTGAAGCTTTCTTT. The full variable domain, with the rest looked up from reference TRBV5-1 and TRBJ1-1, is KAGVTQTPRYLIKTRGQQVTLSCSPISGHRSVSWYQQTPGQGLQFLFEYFSETQRNKGNFPGRFSGRQFSNSRSEMNVSTLELGDSALYLCASSLMVPTEGGTEAFFGQGTRLTVV.

This clonotype was picked up many times. The chain joins TRBV12-3 or TRBV12-4 to TRBJ1-3; D unclear. This CDR3 spans 15 amino acids. Trimming pared 3 bases from V and 0 bases from J, leaving 9 bases between. CDR3: CASSLGQLSGNTIYF. In nucleotides, the CDR3 is TGTGCCAGCAGTTTGGGCCAGCTCTCTGGAAACACCATATATTTT.

This clonotype came up many times. This sequence joins TRBV29-1 and TRBJ2-5, with 9 bases fitting TRBD1. Trimming took 7 bases from V and 5 from J; bases not matched to a gene: 5. The CDR3 sequence is 12 residues long. Looked up from germline, CDR1 is SQVTM and CDR2 is ANQGSEA. The CDR3 reads CSAGQGLETQYF. As DNA, the CDR3 is TGCAGCGCAGGACAGGGGTTGGAGACCCAGTACTTC.

Regarding this clonotype: A much larger clone lies a single base off, so this may be a read error. The chain uses TRBV7-8 and TRBJ2-1; 11 bases line up with TRBD2. This CDR3 is 16 amino acids long. Germline V gene data show CDR1 as SGHVS and CDR2 as FQNEAQ. The trim removed 4 bases at V and 6 bases at J, leaving 8 bases unmatched. The CDR3 here is CASSSQRLAGSNEQFF. The CDR3 nucleotides read TGTGCCAGCAGCTCACAGAGACTAGCGGGGTCCAATGAGCAGTTCTTC. Full variable domain (outside the CDR3, taken from reference TRBV7-8 and TRBJ2-1): GAGVSQSPRYKVAKRGQDVALRCDPISGHVSLFWYQQALGQGPEFLTYFQNEAQLDKSGLPSDRFFAERPEGSVSTLKIQRTQQEDSAVYLCASSSQRLAGSNEQFFGPGTRLTVL.

The genes are TRBV6-2 or TRBV6-3 and TRBJ1-5; 8 bases match TRBD1. The CDR3 is 15 amino acids. Germline CDR1 and CDR2: MNHEY and SVGEGT. The trim removed 0 bases at V and 6 bases at J, leaving 4 bases unmatched. Written as DNA, the CDR3 is TGTGCCAGCAGTTACTCCGGACAGGGCACTCAGCCCCAGCATTTT. Its translation: CASSYSGQGTQPQHF.

This sequence joins TRBV27 and TRBJ2-6; D gene uncertain. Per germline, CDR1 MNHEY and CDR2 SMNVEV (reference sequence). Trimming removed 3 bases from V and 0 bases from J, with 12 bases in between. The CDR3 length is 17 residues. CDR3 bases: TGTGCCAGCAGTTTCGACCTCCGGACCTCTGGGGCCAACGTCCTGACTTTC. Its protein product is CASSFDLRTSGANVLTF.

This clonotype was recorded many times. This chain joins TRBV3-1 and TRBJ2-3; D possibly corresponds to TRBD2 (6 bases). CDR3 length: 19 residues. V lost 1 base and J lost 0, with 20 bases in between. CDR1 and CDR2 from the germline V gene are LGHDT and YNNKEL (reference sequence). The CDR3 reads CASSQVRGTSRASTDTQYF. The CDR3 nucleotides read TGTGCCAGCAGCCAAGTTCGAGGGACTTCCCGTGCTAGCACAGATACGCAGTATTTT.